One and the same sample provided the 24 T cell receptor beta chains below, sequenced in a study of beta chain features in type 1 diabetes. Investigators reverse transcribed all isolated RNA, so they sequenced expressed TCRB transcripts. Only in-frame clones appear in the TCRdb table, and some are missing; sequencing was by immunoSEQ multiplex PCR. Altogether around 350,000 clones are present, around an eighth being singletons, with the ten largest covering 0.015% to 0.02%. The sequenced sample was naive CD4+ T cells from blood. The receptors were sampled from a young man in good health.

The chain combines TRBV5-1 with TRBJ1-2, with 7 nucleotides matching TRBD1. With V trimmed by 4 bases and J by 7 bases, 7 bases remained unmatched. This CDR3 region has 13 residues. Germline V CDR1 and CDR2: SGHRS, YFSETQ. CDR3 DNA: TGCGCCAGCAGCCTTGACAGGGACCCTGGCTACACCTTC. It translates to CASSLDRDPGYTF. Using reference TRBV5-1 and TRBJ1-2 for the parts outside the CDR3, the full variable domain is KAGVTQTPRYLIKTRGQQVTLSCSPISGHRSVSWYQQTPGQGLQFLFEYFSETQRNKGNFPGRFSGRQFSNSRSEMNVSTLELGDSALYLCASSLDRDPGYTFGSGTRLTVV.

This clone has just a few counts. V is TRBV6-6 and J is TRBJ2-7; no clear D. Looked up from germline, CDR1 is MNHNY and CDR2 is SVGAGI (reference sequence). The CDR3 consists of 16 residues. V lost 2 bases and J 3 bases, leaving 17 bases between the germline ends. CDR3 in amino acids: CASSYPQVGRRYEQYF. The DNA of the CDR3 is TGTGCCAGCAGTTACCCGCAGGTGGGCCGACGCTACGAGCAGTACTTC.

This clone was picked up a small number of times. A read error may produce the germline difference seen at one junction end. V is TRBV28 and J is TRBJ2-2; no clear D gene. The germline V gene encodes CDR1 MDHEN and CDR2 SYDVKM. This CDR3 has 13 amino acids. The DNA of the CDR3 is TGTGCCAGCGGTTTCTTGAACACCGGGGAGCTGTTTTTT. It yields the protein CASGFLNTGELFF.

This clone has only a few counts. The gene calls are TRBV7-8 and TRBJ2-5; possible D gene TRBD1, 6 bases. Trimming stripped 5 bases from V and 2 bases from J, with 9 bases between. The germline gives CDR1 SGHVS, CDR2 FQNEAQ. The CDR3 is 13 residues long. This CDR3 reads CASSTDRQETQYF. The CDR3 nucleotides are TGTGCCAGCAGCACCGACAGGCAAGAGACCCAGTACTTC. Full variable domain (rest looked up from reference TRBV7-8 and TRBJ2-5): GAGVSQSPRYKVAKRGQDVALRCDPISGHVSLFWYQQALGQGPEFLTYFQNEAQLDKSGLPSDRFFAERPEGSVSTLKIQRTQQEDSAVYLCASSTDRQETQYFGPGTRLLVL.

V gene TRBV10-3 combines with J gene TRBJ2-7, with D maybe TRBD2 (6 bases). The germline V gene has CDR1 ENHRY and CDR2 SYGVKD. The CDR3 totals 13 residues. The ends were cut back, 2 bases at V and 3 bases at J, with 8 bases in the middle. The DNA for the CDR3 is TGTGCCATCAGTGAGCGGGAGAGCTACGAGCAGTACTTC. Amino acids: CAISERESYEQYF.

A few counts support this clone. The chain links TRBV7-2 to TRBJ2-5, with a weak D call TRBD1 (6 bases). Germline CDR1 reads SGHTA; CDR2 reads FQGNSA. This CDR3 is built from 14 residues. V lost 5 bases to trimming and J lost 0 bases, with 10 bases between them. The DNA of the CDR3 is TGTGCCAGCAGCCTTGACAGGAACCAAGAGACCCAGTACTTC. Translation: CASSLDRNQETQYF.

The V and J genes are TRBV7-9 and TRBJ1-2, with a possible D match to TRBD1 (5 bases). Trimming stripped 5 bases from V and 1 base from J, with 14 bases between. This CDR3 has 15 amino acids. The germline CDR1 and CDR2 sequences are SEHNR and FQNEAQ (reference sequence). CDR3 amino acids: CASSPHQGSNYGYTF. CDR3 sequence (DNA): TGTGCCAGCAGCCCCCACCAGGGAAGTAACTATGGCTACACCTTC. The full variable domain, rest sourced from reference TRBV7-9 and TRBJ1-2, is DTGVSQNPRHKITKRGQNVTFRCDPISEHNRLYWYRQTLGQGPEFLTYFQNEAQLEKSRLLSDRFSAERPKGSFSTLEIQRTEQGDSAMYLCASSPHQGSNYGYTFGSGTRLTVV.

The table lists this clone with a few counts. This chain uses TRBV7-9 with TRBJ1-5; D gene uncertain. Germline loops: CDR1 SEHNR, CDR2 FQNEAQ (reference sequence). Trimming took 0 bases from V and 0 from J, leaving 3 bases between them. This CDR3 is built from 14 residues. The CDR3 sequence: CASSLAHSNQPQHF. Written as DNA, the CDR3 is TGTGCCAGCAGCTTAGCCCATAGCAATCAGCCCCAGCATTTT. Variable domain in full (rest from reference TRBV7-9 and TRBJ1-5): DTGVSQNPRHKITKRGQNVTFRCDPISEHNRLYWYRQTLGQGPEFLTYFQNEAQLEKSRLLSDRFSAERPKGSFSTLEIQRTEQGDSAMYLCASSLAHSNQPQHFGDGTRLSIL.

This rearrangement joins TRBV4-1 to TRBJ2-1; the match to TRBD2 covers 9 bases. Germline V gene lookup returns CDR1 MGHRA and CDR2 YSYEKL. Losses at the gene ends were 2 bases for V and 7 bases for J; bases not matched to a gene: 12. The CDR3 is 17 residues long. Written as DNA, the CDR3 is TGCGCCAGCAGCCAATTGTTAGGCGGGAGGGCGAAGAATGAGCAGTTCTTC. Amino acids: CASSQLLGGRAKNEQFF.

This rearrangement joins TRBV5-1 to TRBJ2-7, with D possibly matching TRBD1 (6 bases). Germline V gene sequence: CDR1 SGHRS, CDR2 YFSETQ. The V end was cut by 2 bases, the J end by 4 bases, with 13 bases between. The CDR3 loop spans 14 amino acids. DNA of the CDR3: TGCGCCAGCAGCTTCTCCGCAGGGGTTTACGAGCAGTACTTC. It encodes CASSFSAGVYEQYF.

This clone was counted a few times. The chain joins TRBV10-3 to TRBJ1-2; D is unresolved. This CDR3 has 14 amino acids. Germline values: CDR1 ENHRY, CDR2 SYGVKD. V gave up 2 bases and J gave up 0 bases, with 7 bases separating them. CDR3 in DNA: TGTGCCATCAGTGAGGGAGCCTCTAACTATGGCTACACCTTC. This translates into CAISEGASNYGYTF.

This clone was recorded a few times. V gene TRBV28 combines with J gene TRBJ2-7; 9 bases are shared with TRBD1. The germline gives CDR1 MDHEN, CDR2 SYDVKM. V trimming: 7 bases; J trimming: 3 bases; junction bases outside the gene matches: 10. This CDR3 region has 15 residues. The CDR3, as DNA: TGTGCCAGCACTAACAGGGGGCGTTTTGGCTACGAGCAGTACTTC. Translation: CASTNRGRFGYEQYF.

The V call is TRBV29-1, the J call TRBJ2-2; 7 bases fit TRBD1. Germline V gene data show CDR1 as SQVTM and CDR2 as ANQGSEA. The CDR3 spans 13 residues. Trimming took 8 bases from V and 2 from J; bases not matched to a gene: 5. The DNA of the CDR3 is TGCAGCAAACGGGACAGCAACACCGGGGAGCTGTTTTTT. It translates to CSKRDSNTGELFF.

This clone appeared a few times. The chain joins TRBV2 to TRBJ2-3; 15 positions agree with TRBD2. CDR3 length: 20 amino acids. Germline V lookup: CDR1 SNHLY, CDR2 FYNNEI. The V segment lost 6 bases and the J segment 4 bases; nucleotides outside the gene matches: 17. CDR3 sequence reads: CASSAGILGTSGGKADTQYF. Here the CDR3 DNA reads TGTGCCAGCAGCGCGGGAATCCTAGGGACTAGCGGGGGGAAGGCAGATACGCAGTATTTT.

This clone was found a few times. The chain combines TRBV15 with TRBJ1-4, with 9 positions matching TRBD1. J was trimmed by 8 bases and V by 6 bases; bases with no gene match: 13. The CDR3 spans 16 residues. Germline V CDR1 and CDR2: LNHNV, YYDKDF (reference sequence). In DNA, the CDR3 is TGTGCCACCAGTCAAACCCCGGGACAGGGTAGGGAAAAACTGTTTTTT. This codes for CATSQTPGQGREKLFF.

The chain uses TRBV5-4 and TRBJ2-2; 9 bases map to TRBD2. The CDR3 consists of 16 residues. Losses at the gene ends were 3 bases for V and 5 bases for J; bases not matched to a gene: 8. Germline-derived CDR1 and CDR2 are SGHNT and YYREEE (reference sequence). The CDR3 region is CASSYHSGSGTGELFF. The CDR3 DNA reads TGTGCCAGCAGCTACCATAGCGGGAGTGGGACCGGGGAGCTGTTTTTT.

The chain links TRBV18 to TRBJ1-5; no firm D call. Germline CDR1 reads KGHSH; CDR2 reads LQKENI. Trimming shortened V by 4 bases and J by 3 bases, and 4 bases separated the two germline ends. The CDR3 covers 12 residues. The chain's CDR3 is CASSHSNQPQHF. DNA of the CDR3: TGTGCCAGCTCACACTCCAATCAGCCCCAGCATTTT.

The rearrangement links TRBV29-1 to TRBJ2-7, with 9 nucleotides matching TRBD1. The V gene end was trimmed by 3 bases and the J gene end by 5 bases; junction bases not matched to a gene: 8. Germline V lookup: CDR1 SQVTM, CDR2 ANQGSEA. CDR3 length equals 14 residues. The CDR3 DNA sequence: TGCAGCGTTGATTCGGACAGGGGCGGCAACGAGCAGTACTTC. Translation gives CSVDSDRGGNEQYF.

This clone was picked up a small number of times. This rearrangement joins TRBV13 to TRBJ2-5; 10 nucleotides align to TRBD2. The CDR3 has 15 residues. Germline CDR1 reads PRHDT; CDR2 reads FYEKMQ (reference sequence). The J segment lost 0 bases and the V segment lost 4 bases, leaving 2 bases of the junction unmatched. The CDR3 bases are TGTGCCAGCAGCTCTAGCGGGGGTCACCAAGAGACCCAGTACTTC. Encoded protein: CASSSSGGHQETQYF.

The rearrangement joins TRBV7-6 to TRBJ2-7; D possibly corresponds to TRBD1 (6 bases). Trimming cost V 3 bases and J 3 bases, with 15 bases left between them. CDR1 and CDR2 from the germline V gene are SGHVS and FNYEAQ. The CDR3 runs to 15 residues. The CDR3 loop is CASSLAGTRLYEQYF. The CDR3 region has the DNA TGTGCCAGCAGCTTGGCCGGGACAAGGCTCTACGAGCAGTACTTC. The complete variable domain, with remaining parts taken from reference TRBV7-6 and TRBJ2-7, reads GAGVSQSPRYKVTKRGQDVALRCDPISGHVSLYWYRQALGQGPEFLTYFNYEAQQDKSGLPNDRFSAERPEGSISTLTIQRTEQRDSAMYRCASSLAGTRLYEQYFGPGTRLTVT.

This clone was observed a handful of times. The chain uses TRBV7-3 and TRBJ2-7; 10 nucleotides align to TRBD1. Germline V gene sequence: CDR1 SGHTA, CDR2 FQGTGA. CDR3 length: 15 residues. Trimming cost V 3 bases and J 5 bases; bases outside gene matches: 7. The CDR3 region has the DNA TGTGCCAGCAGCTTGACAGGGGGCCCCTCGGACGAGCAGTACTTC. Protein sequence: CASSLTGGPSDEQYF.

This clone was counted only a few times. The V call is TRBV9, the J call TRBJ1-3; D unclear. The CDR3 extends over 14 amino acids. Germline V CDR1 and CDR2: SGDLS, YYNGEE. Trimming cost V 0 bases and J 2 bases, with 6 bases left between them. The CDR3, as DNA: TGTGCCAGCAGCGTAGGTTCTCCTGGAAACACCATATATTTT. Its translation: CASSVGSPGNTIYF. Variable domain in full (rest from reference TRBV9 and TRBJ1-3): DSGVTQTPKHLITATGQRVTLRCSPRSGDLSVYWYQQSLDQGLQFLIQYYNGEERAKGNILERFSAQQFPDLHSELNLSSLELGDSALYFCASSVGSPGNTIYFGEGSWLTVV.

The sample holds a few counts of this clone. The chain carries TRBV19 and TRBJ2-7, with a tentative D call TRBD1 (6 bases). V lost 5 bases, J lost 1 base, and 12 bases lay in between. This CDR3 has 14 amino acids. Germline loops: CDR1 LNHDA, CDR2 SQIVND (reference sequence). The CDR3 DNA reads TGTGCCAGTAGTGTTCAGGGGATATCCTACGAGCAGTACTTC. It yields the protein CASSVQGISYEQYF. Together with reference TRBV19 and TRBJ2-7, the CDR3 gives the full variable domain: DGGITQSPKYLFRKEGQNVTLSCEQNLNHDAMYWYRQDPGQGLRLIYYSQIVNDFQKGDIAEGYSVSREKKESFPLTVTSAQKNPTAFYLCASSVQGISYEQYFGPGTRLTVT.

The sample holds a few counts of this clone. DNA of the CDR3: TGTGCCAGCAGGACTCCGGGACAGGGCACCTACGAGCAGTACTTC. It codes for CASRTPGQGTYEQYF. The chain links TRBV27 to TRBJ2-7; TRBD1 agrees at 9 bases. V shed 6 bases, J shed 2 bases, and the junction held 8 bases outside the gene matches. CDR1 is MNHEY and CDR2 is SMNVEV in the germline V gene (reference sequence). The CDR3 totals 15 residues.